This paragraph reports one T cell receptor beta chain. The sample belongs to a study of control samples from healthy donors and cancer patients. TCRdb's table, derived via immunoSEQ multiplex PCR, lists solely in-frame clones and lacks some. The table includes more than 85,000 clones, approximately 88% detected once. Sequenced: PBMCs. This receptor was taken from a woman between 55 and 75 years old with lung cancer.

The CDR3, as DNA: TGTGCCAGTAGTATAGAAGAGGGTATAGGCCAGCCCCAGCATTTT. This encodes CASSIEEGIGQPQHF. The chain uses TRBV19 and TRBJ1-5, with unresolved D. V gave up 0 bases and J gave up 7 bases, with 13 bases separating them. CDR1 is LNHDA, CDR2 SQIVND, per germline (reference sequence). This CDR3 contains 15 residues.